The T cell receptor (beta chain) under discussion was sequenced for a study of shared clonotypes between healthy human individuals. This CDR3 spans 19 amino acids. Trimming cost V 6 bases and J 1 base; bases outside gene matches: 20. Germline V gene data show CDR1 as SNHLY and CDR2 as FYNNEI. A note on this clone: The antigen is not known.

Points from the study as a whole: Some clonotypes were shared by all four sorted-subset donors, while others were not shared. The non-shared ones had lower generation probabilities than the shared ones. Sampling covered nothing but blood. Tissue TCR repertoires likely differ from those found in blood.

Donors, healthy HIV-negative adults, lacked recent acute infections or vaccinations. The table came from immunoSEQ multiplex PCR; TCRdb's copy has only in-frame clones and leaves some out. The sample lists 2 million to 2.5 million clones, roughly 90% seen once, with roughly 0.34% in the top ten. The chain has TRBV2 and TRBJ2-7; 8 bases are shared with TRBD1. The sequence came from a man aged 18 to 30 in good health. Some clones in this sample may be carry-over from other donors' samples. Material: naive CD4+ T cells from PBMCs. As for subset: CD45RA+ positively selected. CDR3 nucleotides: TGTGCCAGCAGAACTTTGGGTCGAGACGACAGGGGCCCTTCCTACGAGCAGTACTTC. Residues: CASRTLGRDDRGPSYEQYF.